This TCR beta chain is from a study of T cell changes during pregnancy in multiple sclerosis. Produced via immunoSEQ multiplex PCR; TCRdb's table is partial and in-frame only. The table has approximately 87,000 clones, over 80% seen once. V trimming: 3 bases; J trimming: 7 bases; junction bases outside the gene matches: 7. This CDR3 contains 14 residues. The V gene's germline CDR1 is GTSNPN and CDR2 SVGIG (reference sequence). The receptor was derived from a female donor with multiple sclerosis, enrolled in a pregnancy study. The chain carries TRBV30 and TRBJ1-4, with 8 bases that match TRBD1. The input for sequencing was CD4+ T cells from peripheral blood mononuclear cells, taken in the second trimester of pregnancy. The CDR3 is CAWRRTGGGEKLFF. CDR3 DNA: TGTGCCTGGAGACGCACAGGGGGTGGTGAAAAACTGTTTTTT. Based on the CDR3 plus reference TRBV30 and TRBJ1-4, the full variable domain is SQTIHQWPATLVQPVGSPLSLECTVEGTSNPNLYWYRQAAGRGLQLLFYSVGIGQISSEVPQNLSASRPQDRQFILSSKKLLLSDSGFYLCAWRRTGGGEKLFFGSGTQLSVL.